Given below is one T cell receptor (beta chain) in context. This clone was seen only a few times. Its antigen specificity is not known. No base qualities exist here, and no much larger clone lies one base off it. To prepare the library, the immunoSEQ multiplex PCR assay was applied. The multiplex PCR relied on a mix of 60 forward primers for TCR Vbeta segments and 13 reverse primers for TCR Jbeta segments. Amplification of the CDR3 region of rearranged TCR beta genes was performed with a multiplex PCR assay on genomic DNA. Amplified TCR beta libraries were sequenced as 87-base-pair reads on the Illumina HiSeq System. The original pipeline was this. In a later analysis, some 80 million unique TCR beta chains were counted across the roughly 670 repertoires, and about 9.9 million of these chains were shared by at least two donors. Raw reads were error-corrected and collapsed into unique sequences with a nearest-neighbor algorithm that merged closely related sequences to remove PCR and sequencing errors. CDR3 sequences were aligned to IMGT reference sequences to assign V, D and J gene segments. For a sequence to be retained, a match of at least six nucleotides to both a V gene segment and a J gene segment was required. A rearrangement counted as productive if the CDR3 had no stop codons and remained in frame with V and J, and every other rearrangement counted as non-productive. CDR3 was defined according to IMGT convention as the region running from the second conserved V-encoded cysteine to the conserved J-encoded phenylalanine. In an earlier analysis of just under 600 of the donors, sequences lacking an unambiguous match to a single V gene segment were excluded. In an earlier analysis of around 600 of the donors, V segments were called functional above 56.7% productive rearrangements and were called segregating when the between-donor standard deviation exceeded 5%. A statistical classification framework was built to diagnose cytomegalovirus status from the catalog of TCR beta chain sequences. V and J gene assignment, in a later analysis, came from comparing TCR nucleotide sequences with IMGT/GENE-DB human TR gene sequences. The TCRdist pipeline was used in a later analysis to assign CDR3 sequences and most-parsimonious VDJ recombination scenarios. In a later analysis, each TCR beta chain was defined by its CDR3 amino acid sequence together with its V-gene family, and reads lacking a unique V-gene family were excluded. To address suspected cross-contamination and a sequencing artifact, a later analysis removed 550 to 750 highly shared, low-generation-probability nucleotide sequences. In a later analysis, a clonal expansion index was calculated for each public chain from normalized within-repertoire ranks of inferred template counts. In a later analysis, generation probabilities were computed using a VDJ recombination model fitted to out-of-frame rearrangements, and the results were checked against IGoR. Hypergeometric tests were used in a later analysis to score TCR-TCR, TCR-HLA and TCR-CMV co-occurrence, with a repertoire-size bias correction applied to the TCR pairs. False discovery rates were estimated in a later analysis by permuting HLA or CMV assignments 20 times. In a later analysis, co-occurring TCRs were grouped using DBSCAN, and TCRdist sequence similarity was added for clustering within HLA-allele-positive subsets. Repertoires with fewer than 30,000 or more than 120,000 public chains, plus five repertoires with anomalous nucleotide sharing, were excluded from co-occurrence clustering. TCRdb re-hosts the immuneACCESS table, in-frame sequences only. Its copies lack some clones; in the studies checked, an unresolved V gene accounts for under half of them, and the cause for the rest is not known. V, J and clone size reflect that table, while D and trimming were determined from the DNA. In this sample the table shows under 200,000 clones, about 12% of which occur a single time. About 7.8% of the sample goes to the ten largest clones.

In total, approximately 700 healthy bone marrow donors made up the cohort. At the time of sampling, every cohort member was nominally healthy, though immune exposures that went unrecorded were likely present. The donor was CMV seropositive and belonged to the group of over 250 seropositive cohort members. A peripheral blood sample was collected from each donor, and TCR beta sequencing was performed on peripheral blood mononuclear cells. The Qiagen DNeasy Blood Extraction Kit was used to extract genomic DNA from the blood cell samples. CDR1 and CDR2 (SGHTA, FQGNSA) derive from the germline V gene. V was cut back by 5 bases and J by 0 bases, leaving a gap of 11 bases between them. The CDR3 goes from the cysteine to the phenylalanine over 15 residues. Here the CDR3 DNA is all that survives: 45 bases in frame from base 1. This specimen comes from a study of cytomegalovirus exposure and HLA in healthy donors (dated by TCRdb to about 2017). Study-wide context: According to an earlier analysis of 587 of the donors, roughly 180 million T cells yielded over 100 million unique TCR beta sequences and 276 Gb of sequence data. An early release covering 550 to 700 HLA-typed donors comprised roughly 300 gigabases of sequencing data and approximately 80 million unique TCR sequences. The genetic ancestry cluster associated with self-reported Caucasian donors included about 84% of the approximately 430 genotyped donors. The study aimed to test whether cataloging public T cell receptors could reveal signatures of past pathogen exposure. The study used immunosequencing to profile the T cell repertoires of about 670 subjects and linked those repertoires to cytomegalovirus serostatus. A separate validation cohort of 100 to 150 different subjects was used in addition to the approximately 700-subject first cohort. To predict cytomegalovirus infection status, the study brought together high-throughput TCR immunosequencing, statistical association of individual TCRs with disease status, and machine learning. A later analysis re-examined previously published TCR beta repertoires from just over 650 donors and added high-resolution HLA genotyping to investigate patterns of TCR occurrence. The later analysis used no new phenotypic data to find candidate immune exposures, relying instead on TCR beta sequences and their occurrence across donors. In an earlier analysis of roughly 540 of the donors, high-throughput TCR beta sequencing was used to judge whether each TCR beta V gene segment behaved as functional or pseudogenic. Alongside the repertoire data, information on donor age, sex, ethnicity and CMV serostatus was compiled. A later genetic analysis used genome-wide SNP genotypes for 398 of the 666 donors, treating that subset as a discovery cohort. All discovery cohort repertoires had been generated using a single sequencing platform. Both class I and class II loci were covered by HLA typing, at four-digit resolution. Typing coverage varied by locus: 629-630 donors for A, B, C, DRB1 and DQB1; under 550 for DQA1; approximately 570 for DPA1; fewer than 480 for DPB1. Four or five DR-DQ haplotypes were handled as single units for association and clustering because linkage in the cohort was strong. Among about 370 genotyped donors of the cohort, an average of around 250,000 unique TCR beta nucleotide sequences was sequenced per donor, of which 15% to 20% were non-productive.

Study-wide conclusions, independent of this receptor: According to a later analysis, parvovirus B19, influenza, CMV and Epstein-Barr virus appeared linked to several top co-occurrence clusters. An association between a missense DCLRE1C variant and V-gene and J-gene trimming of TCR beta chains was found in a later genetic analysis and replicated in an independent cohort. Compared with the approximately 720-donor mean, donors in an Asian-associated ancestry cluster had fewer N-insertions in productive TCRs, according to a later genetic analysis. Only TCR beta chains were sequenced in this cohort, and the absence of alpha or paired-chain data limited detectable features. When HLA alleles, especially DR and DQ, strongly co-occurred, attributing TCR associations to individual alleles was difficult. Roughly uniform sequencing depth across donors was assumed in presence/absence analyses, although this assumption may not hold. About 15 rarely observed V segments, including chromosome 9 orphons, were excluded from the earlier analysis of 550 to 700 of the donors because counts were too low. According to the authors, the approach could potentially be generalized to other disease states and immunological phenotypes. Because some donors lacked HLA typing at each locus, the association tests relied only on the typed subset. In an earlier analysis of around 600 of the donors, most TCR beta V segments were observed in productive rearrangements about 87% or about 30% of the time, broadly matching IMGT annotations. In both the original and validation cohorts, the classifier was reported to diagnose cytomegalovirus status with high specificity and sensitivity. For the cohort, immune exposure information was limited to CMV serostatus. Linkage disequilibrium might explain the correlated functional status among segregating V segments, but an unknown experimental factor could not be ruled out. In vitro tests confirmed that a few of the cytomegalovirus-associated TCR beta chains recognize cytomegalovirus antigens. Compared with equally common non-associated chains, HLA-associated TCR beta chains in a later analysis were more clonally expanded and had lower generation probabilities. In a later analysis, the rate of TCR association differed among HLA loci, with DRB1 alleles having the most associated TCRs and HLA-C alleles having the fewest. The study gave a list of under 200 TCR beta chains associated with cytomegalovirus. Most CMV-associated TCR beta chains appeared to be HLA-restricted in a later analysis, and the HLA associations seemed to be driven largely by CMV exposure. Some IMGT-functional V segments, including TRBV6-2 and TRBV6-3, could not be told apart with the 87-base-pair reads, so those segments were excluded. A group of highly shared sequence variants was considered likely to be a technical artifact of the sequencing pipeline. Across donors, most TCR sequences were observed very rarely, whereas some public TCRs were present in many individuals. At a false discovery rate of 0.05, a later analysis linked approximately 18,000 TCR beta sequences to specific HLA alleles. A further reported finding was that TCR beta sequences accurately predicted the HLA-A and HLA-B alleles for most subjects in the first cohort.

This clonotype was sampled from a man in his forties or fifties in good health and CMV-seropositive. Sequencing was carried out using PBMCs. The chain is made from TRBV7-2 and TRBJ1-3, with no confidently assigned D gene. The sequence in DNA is TGTGCCAGCAGCGCCCGACACAACTCTGGAAACACCATATATTTT. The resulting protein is CASSARHNSGNTIYF. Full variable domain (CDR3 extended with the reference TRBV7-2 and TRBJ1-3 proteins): GAGVSQSPSNKVTEKGKDVELRCDPISGHTALYWYRQSLGQGLEFLIYFQGNSAPDKSGLPSDRFSAERTGGSVSTLTIQRTQQEDSAVYLCASSARHNSGNTIYFGEGSWLTVV.